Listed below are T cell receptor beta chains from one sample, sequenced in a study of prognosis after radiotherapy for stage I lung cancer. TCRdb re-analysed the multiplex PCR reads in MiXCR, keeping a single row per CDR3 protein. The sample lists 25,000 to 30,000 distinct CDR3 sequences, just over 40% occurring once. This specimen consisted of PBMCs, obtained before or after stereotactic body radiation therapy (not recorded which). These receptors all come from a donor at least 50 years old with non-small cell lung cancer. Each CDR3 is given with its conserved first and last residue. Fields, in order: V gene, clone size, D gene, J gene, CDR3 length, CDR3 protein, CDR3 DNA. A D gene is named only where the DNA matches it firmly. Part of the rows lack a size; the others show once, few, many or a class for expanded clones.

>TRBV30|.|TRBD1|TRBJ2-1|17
CSWRALGWWTGGNEQFF
TGTTCCTGGAGGGCCCTGGGGTGGTGGACAGGGGGAAATGAGCAGTTCTTC
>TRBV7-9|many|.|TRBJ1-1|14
CASSLDSGPAEAFF
TGTGCCAGCAGCTTAGATTCTGGCCCCGCTGAAGCTTTCTTT
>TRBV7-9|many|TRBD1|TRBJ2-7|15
CASSSPGQVINEQYF
TGTGCCAGCAGCTCGCCGGGACAGGTCATTAACGAGCAGTACTTC
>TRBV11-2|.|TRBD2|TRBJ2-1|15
CASNPTRLAGARSFF
TGTGCCAGCAACCCGACCAGACTAGCGGGAGCTCGGTCGTTCTTC
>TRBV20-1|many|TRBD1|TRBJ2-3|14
CSARDRVGSDTQYF
TGCAGTGCTAGGGACAGGGTAGGGTCAGATACGCAGTATTTT
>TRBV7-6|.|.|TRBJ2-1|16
CANSPGLGTGGDEQFF
TGTGCCAACAGCCCGGGGTTGGGAACGGGGGGCGATGAGCAGTTCTTC
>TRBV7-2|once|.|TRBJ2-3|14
CSSSEYRYTDTQYF
TGCTCCAGCAGCGAGTACAGGTACACAGATACGCAGTATTTT
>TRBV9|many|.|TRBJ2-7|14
CASSDGTLDNEQYF
TGTGCCAGCAGCGATGGGACCTTAGACAACGAGCAGTACTTC
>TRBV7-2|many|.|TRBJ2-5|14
CASSLLALGETQYF
TGTGCCAGCAGCTTACTCGCGTTGGGAGAGACCCAGTACTTC
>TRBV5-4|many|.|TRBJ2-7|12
CASSLFPYEQYF
TGTGCCAGCAGCTTGTTCCCGTACGAGCAGTACTTC
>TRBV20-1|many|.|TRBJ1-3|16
CSARATFRDSGNTIYF
TGCAGTGCTAGAGCTACCTTCCGGGACTCTGGAAACACCATATATTTT
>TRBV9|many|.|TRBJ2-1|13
CASSPQGENEQFF
TGTGCCAGCAGCCCTCAAGGGGAAAATGAGCAGTTCTTC
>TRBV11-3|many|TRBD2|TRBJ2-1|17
CASSPGTSGASYNEQFF
TGTGCCAGCAGCCCCGGGACTAGCGGGGCCTCCTACAATGAGCAGTTCTTC
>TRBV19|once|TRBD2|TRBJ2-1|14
CASSIVGGDNEQFF
TGTGCCAGTAGTATAGTCGGGGGGGACAATGAGCAGTTCTTC
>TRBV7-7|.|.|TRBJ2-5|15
CASSLDPTGQETQYF
TGTGCTAGCAGCTTAGATCCTACAGGGCAAGAGACCCAGTACTTC
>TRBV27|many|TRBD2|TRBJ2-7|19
CASSRKGQGGLAGTYEQYF
TGTGCCAGCAGCCGAAAAGGGCAGGGGGGACTAGCGGGAACCTACGAGCAGTACTTC
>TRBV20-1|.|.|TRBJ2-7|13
CSGQAGHFYEQYF
TGCAGTGGTCAGGCGGGACACTTCTACGAGCAGTACTTC
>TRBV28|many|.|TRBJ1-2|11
CASGRQYGYTF
TGTGCCAGCGGCAGACAGTATGGCTACACCTTC
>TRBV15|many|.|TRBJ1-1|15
CATSRDTAGNTEAFF
TGTGCCACCAGCAGAGATACGGCAGGGAACACTGAAGCTTTCTTT
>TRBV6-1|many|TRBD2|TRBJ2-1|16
CATTSTSGVSNNEQFF
TGTGCCACCACGTCGACTAGCGGGGTTAGTAACAATGAGCAGTTCTTC
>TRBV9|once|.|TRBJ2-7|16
CASSWAAGTSSYEQYF
TGTGCCAGCAGCTGGGCGGCGGGAACTAGCTCCTACGAGCAGTACTTC
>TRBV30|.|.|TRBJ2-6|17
CAWRKFTGLSGANVLTF
TGTGCCTGGAGGAAATTCACAGGGCTCTCTGGGGCCAACGTCCTGACTTTC
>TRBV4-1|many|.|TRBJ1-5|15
CASSRSDIGDQPQHF
TGCGCCAGCAGCCGAAGTGATATTGGGGATCAGCCCCAGCATTTT
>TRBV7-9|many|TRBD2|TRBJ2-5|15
CASSLVASGGETQYF
TGTGCCAGCAGCTTAGTGGCTAGCGGGGGAGAGACCCAGTACTTC
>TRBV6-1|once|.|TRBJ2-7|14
CASKNRHSSYEQYF
TGTGCCAGCAAGAACCGACACAGCTCCTACGAGCAGTACTTC
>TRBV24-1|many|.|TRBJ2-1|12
CATSAAGNEQFF
TGTGCCACCAGTGCAGCGGGCAATGAGCAGTTCTTC
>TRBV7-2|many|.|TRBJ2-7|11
CASSSIYEQYF
TGTGCCAGCAGCTCGATATACGAGCAGTACTTC
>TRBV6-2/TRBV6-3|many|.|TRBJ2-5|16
CASSRPSGLMGETQYF
TGTGCCAGCTCCCGCCCGTCGGGATTAATGGGAGAGACCCAGTACTTC
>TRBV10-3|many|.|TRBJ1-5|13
CAMQGTINQPQHF
TGTGCCATGCAGGGAACCATCAATCAGCCCCAGCATTTT
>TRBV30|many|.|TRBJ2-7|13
CAWARGVAYEQYF
TGTGCCTGGGCTAGGGGAGTTGCCTACGAGCAGTACTTC
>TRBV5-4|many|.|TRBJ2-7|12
CASSYWGDEQYF
TGTGCCAGCAGCTACTGGGGGGACGAGCAGTACTTC
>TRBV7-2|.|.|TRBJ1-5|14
CASIRQVSNQPQHF
TGTGCCAGCATTCGACAGGTCAGCAATCAGCCCCAGCATTTT
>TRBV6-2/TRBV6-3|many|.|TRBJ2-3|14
CASSYQGIADTQYF
TGTGCCAGCAGTTACCAGGGAATCGCAGATACGCAGTATTTT
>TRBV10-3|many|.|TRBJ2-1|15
CAITPSPSTYNEQFF
TGTGCCATCACCCCGAGTCCATCAACCTACAATGAGCAGTTCTTC
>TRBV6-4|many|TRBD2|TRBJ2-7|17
CASSYLQTSGIANEQYF
TGTGCCAGCAGTTACTTGCAGACTAGCGGGATAGCGAACGAGCAGTACTTC
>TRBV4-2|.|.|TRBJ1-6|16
CASSQSAGAVVSPLHF
TGTGCCAGCAGCCAATCGGCAGGGGCGGTAGTTTCACCCCTCCACTTT
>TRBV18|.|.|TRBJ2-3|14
CASSPTPDTDMQYF
TGTGCCAGCTCGCCAACGCCGGACACAGATATGCAGTATTTT
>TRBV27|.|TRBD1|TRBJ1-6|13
CASRRGQGERLHF
TGTGCCAGCAGACGGGGACAGGGGGAACGCCTCCACTTT
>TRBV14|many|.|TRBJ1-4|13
CASSQVLDEKLFF
TGTGCCAGCAGCCAAGTCCTCGATGAAAAACTGTTTTTT
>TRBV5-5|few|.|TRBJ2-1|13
CASRGSGNNEQFF
TGTGCCAGCAGAGGTAGCGGAAACAATGAGCAGTTCTTC
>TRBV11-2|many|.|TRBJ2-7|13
CASSPRRTYEQYF
TGTGCCAGCAGCCCCCGACGGACCTACGAGCAGTACTTC
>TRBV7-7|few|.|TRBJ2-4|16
CASSFHRPPAKNIQYF
TGTGCTAGCAGCTTTCACCGACCCCCAGCCAAAAACATTCAGTACTTC
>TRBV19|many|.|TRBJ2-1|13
CASSPAAGNEQFF
TGTGCCAGTAGTCCGGCCGCTGGCAATGAGCAGTTCTTC
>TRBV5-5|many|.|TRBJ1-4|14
CASSRGSLNEKLFF
TGTGCCAGCAGCAGAGGGAGCCTTAATGAAAAACTGTTTTTT
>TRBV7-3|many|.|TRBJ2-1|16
CASSSYGQGSYNEQFF
TGTGCCAGCAGCTCTTACGGGCAGGGGAGCTACAATGAGCAGTTCTTC
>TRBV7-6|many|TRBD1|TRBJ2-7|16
CASSLGQGASSYEQYF
TGTGCCAGCAGCTTAGGACAGGGGGCGAGCTCCTACGAGCAGTACTTC
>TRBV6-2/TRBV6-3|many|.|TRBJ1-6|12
CASLGGHSPLHF
TGTGCCAGCCTGGGGGGCCATTCACCCCTCCACTTT
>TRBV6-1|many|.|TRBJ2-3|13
CASSPDWSDTQYF
TGTGCCAGCAGTCCTGACTGGTCCGATACGCAGTATTTT
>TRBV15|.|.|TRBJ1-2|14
CATSRDPAGYGYTF
TGTGCCACCAGCAGAGATCCGGCAGGGTATGGCTACACCTTC
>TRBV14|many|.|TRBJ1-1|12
CASPLGGGEAFF
TGTGCCAGCCCCCTGGGCGGGGGTGAAGCTTTCTTT
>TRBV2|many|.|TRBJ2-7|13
CASTGQGTHEQYF
TGTGCCAGTACGGGACAAGGGACGCACGAGCAGTACTTC
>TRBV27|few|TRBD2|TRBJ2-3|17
CASSLGLAGGVTDTQYF
TGTGCCAGCAGTTTAGGGCTAGCGGGAGGCGTCACAGATACGCAGTATTTT